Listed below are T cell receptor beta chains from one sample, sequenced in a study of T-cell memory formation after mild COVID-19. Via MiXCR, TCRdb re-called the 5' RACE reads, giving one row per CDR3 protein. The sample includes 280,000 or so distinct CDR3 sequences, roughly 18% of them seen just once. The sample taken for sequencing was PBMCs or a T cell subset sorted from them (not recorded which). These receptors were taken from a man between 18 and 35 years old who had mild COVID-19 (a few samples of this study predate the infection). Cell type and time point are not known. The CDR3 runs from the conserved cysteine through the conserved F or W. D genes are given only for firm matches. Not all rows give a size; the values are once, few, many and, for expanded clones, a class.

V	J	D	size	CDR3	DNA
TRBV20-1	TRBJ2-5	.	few	CSARPPGPETQYF	TGCAGTGCGCGACCCCCGGGGCCCGAGACCCAGTACTTC
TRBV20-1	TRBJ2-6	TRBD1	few	CSAKDRDLAGANVLTF	TGCAGTGCTAAAGACAGGGATCTCGCTGGGGCCAACGTCCTGACTTTC
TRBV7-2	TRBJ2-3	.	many	CASSLLGSTDTQYF	TGTGCCAGCAGCTTACTAGGGAGCACAGATACGCAGTATTTT
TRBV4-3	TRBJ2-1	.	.	CASSLSSWREQFF	TGCGCCAGCAGCCTCTCCTCCTGGCGGGAGCAGTTCTTC
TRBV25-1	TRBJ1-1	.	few	CASSDGGGNTEAFF	TGTGCCAGCAGTGACGGCGGGGGAAATACTGAAGCTTTCTTT
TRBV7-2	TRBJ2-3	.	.	CASRKRGADTQYF	TGTGCCAGCAGGAAACGGGGAGCAGATACGCAGTATTTT
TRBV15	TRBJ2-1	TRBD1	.	CATGQGESYNEQFF	TGTGCCACCGGACAGGGGGAAAGCTACAATGAGCAGTTCTTC
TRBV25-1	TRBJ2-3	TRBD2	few	CASSELGGGTDTQYF	TGTGCCAGCAGTGAACTCGGGGGGGGCACAGATACGCAGTATTTT
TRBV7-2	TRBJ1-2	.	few	CASSFYWTGTNYGYTF	TGTGCCAGCAGCTTTTACTGGACGGGAACTAACTATGGCTACACCTTC
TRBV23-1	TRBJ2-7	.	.	CASLPRPSSYEQYF	TGCGCCAGCTTACCCCGGCCTAGCTCCTACGAGCAGTACTTC
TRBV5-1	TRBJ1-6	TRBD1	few	CASSDGTGLYNSPLHF	TGCGCCAGCAGCGACGGGACAGGCCTTTATAATTCACCCCTCCACTTT
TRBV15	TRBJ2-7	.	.	CATSRDRGVGEQYF	TGTGCCACCAGCAGAGATAGGGGCGTGGGCGAGCAGTACTTC
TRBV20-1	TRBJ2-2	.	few	CSARRGGTVPTGELFF	TGCAGTGCTAGACGTGGGGGGACAGTACCCACCGGGGAGCTGTTTTTT
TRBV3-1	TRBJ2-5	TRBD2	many	CASSLGLAGQETQYF	TGTGCCAGCAGCCTGGGACTAGCGGGGCAAGAGACCCAGTACTTC
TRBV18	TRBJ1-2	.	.	CASSPKENGYTF	TGTGCCAGCTCACCCAAGGAGAATGGCTACACCTTC
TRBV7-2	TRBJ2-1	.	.	CASSLPVLASYNEQFF	TGTGCCAGCAGCTTACCCGTATTAGCCTCCTACAATGAGCAGTTCTTC
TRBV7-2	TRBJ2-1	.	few	CASSLAGTTVQGNEQFF	TGTGCCAGCAGCTTAGCCGGGACCACGGTCCAGGGTAATGAGCAGTTCTTC
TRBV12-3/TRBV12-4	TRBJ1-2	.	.	CASSSAGAGGYTF	TGTGCCAGCAGTTCCGCGGGGGCGGGTGGCTACACCTTC
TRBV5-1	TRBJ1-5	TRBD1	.	CASSLTGIGQPQHF	TGCGCCAGCAGCCTGACAGGGATTGGGCAGCCCCAGCATTTT
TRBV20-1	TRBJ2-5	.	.	CSADPGQGSETQYF	TGCAGTGCGGATCCGGGACAAGGCTCAGAGACCCAGTACTTC
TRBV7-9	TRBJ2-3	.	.	CASSPQGLGTDTQYF	TGTGCCAGCAGCCCACAGGGTCTAGGCACAGATACGCAGTATTTT
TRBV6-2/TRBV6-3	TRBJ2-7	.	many	CASSPTPGGLYEQYF	TGTGCCAGCAGTCCAACCCCCGGGGGCCTCTACGAGCAGTACTTC
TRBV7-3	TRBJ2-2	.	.	CASSLSPGELFF	TGTGCCAGCAGCTTATCGCCCGGGGAGCTGTTTTTT
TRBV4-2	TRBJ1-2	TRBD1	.	CASSQDPLDRNYGYTF	TGTGCCAGCAGCCAAGACCCCTTGGACAGGAACTATGGCTACACCTTC
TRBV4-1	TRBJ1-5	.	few	CASSQGSRLLGNQPQHF	TGCGCCAGCAGCCAAGGTTCGCGACTTTTGGGCAATCAGCCCCAGCATTTT
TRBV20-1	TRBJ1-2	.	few	CSAHPPSTGAGGYTF	TGCAGTGCCCATCCGCCTTCGACGGGGGCAGGTGGCTACACCTTC
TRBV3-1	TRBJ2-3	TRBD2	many	CASSPTSGVTDTQYF	TGTGCCAGCAGCCCGACTAGCGGAGTCACAGATACGCAGTATTTT
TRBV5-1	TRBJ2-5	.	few	CASSRGTSQETQYF	TGCGCCAGCAGCCGAGGGACATCACAAGAGACCCAGTACTTC
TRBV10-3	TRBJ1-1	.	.	CAISLGQSEAFF	TGTGCCATCAGCCTAGGACAATCTGAAGCTTTCTTT
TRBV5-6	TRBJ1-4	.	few	CASSLLATNEKLFF	TGTGCCAGCAGCTTGCTGGCAACTAATGAAAAACTGTTTTTT
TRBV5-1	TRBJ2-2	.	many	CASSLSYGGTGELFF	TGCGCCAGCAGCTTGTCCTACGGGGGCACCGGGGAGCTGTTTTTT
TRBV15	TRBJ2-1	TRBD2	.	CATRGATGGPPAQFF	TGTGCCACTCGCGGTGCTACGGGGGGGCCCCCGGCGCAGTTCTTC
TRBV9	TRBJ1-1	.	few	CASSGTGHTEAFF	TGTGCCAGCAGCGGCACAGGACACACTGAAGCTTTCTTT
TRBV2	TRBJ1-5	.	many	CASSATGNDQPQHF	TGTGCCAGCAGTGCTACAGGAAATGATCAGCCCCAGCATTTT
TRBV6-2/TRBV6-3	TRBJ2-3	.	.	CASTTGEGDTQYF	TGTGCCAGCACGACAGGTGAAGGAGATACGCAGTATTTT
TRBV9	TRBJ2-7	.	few	CASSVGGPHEQYF	TGTGCCAGCAGCGTAGGGGGGCCCCACGAGCAGTACTTC
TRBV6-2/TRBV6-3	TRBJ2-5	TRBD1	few	CASNQKTGKETQYF	TGTGCCAGCAATCAGAAGACAGGGAAAGAGACCCAGTACTTC